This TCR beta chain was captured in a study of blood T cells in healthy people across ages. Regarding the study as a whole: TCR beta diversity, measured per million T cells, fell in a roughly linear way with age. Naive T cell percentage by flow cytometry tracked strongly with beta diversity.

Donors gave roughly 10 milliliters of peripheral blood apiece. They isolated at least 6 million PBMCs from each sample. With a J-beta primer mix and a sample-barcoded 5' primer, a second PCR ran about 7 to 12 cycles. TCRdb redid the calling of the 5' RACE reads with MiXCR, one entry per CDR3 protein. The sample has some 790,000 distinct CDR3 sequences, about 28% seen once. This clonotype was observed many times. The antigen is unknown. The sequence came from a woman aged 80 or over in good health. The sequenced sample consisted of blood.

CDR3 protein: CATSERLAGSNEQFF. In DNA form, the CDR3 reads TGTGCCACCAGTGAGAGGCTAGCGGGCTCCAATGAGCAGTTCTTC. The chain links TRBV24-1 to TRBJ2-1; TRBD2 matches 8 bases. CDR3 length: 15 residues. Germline V lookup: CDR1 KGHDR, CDR2 SFDVKD. Losses at the gene ends were 4 bases for V and 6 bases for J; bases not matched to a gene: 7.